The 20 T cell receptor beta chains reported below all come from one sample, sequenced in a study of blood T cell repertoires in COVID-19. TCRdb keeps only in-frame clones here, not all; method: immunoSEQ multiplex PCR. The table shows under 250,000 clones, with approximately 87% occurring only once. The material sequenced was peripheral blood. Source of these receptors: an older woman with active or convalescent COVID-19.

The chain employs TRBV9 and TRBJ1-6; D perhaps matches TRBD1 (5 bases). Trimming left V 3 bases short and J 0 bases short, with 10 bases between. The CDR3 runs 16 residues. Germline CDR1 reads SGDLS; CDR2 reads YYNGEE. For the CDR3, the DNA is TGTGCCAGCAGCGGTGGGGGGAGCTCCTATAATTCACCCCTCCACTTT. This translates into CASSGGGSSYNSPLHF.

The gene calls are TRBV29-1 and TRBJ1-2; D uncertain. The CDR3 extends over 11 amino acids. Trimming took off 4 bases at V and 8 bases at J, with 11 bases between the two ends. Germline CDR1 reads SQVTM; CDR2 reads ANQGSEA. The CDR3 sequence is CSVGWPGGYTF. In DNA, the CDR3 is TGCAGCGTTGGGTGGCCGGGGGGCTACACCTTC.

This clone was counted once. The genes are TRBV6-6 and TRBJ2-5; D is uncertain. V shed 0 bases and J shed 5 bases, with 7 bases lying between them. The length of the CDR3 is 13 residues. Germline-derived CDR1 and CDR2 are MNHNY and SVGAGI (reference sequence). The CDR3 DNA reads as TGTGCCAGCAGTTACTCGAGTTGGGAGACCCAGTACTTC. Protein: CASSYSSWETQYF.

The CDR3 reads CASSYLAEETQYF. The CDR3 DNA sequence: TGTGCCAGCAGCTACTTAGCTGAAGAGACCCAGTACTTC. This chain connects TRBV3-1 (or the pseudogene TRBV3-2) to TRBJ2-5; no reliable D call. In germline, CDR1 is LGHDT, CDR2 YNNKEL (reference sequence). V was trimmed by 5 bases and J by 3 bases, leaving 10 bases between them. The CDR3 extends over 13 amino acids.

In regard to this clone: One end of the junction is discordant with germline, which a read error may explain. Written as DNA, the CDR3 is TGTGCCAGCAGCGAAGAATCGATGGGGGCGAGGACAGATACGCAGTATTTT. It codes for CASSEESMGARTDTQYF. This chain joins TRBV6-1 and TRBJ2-3; D might be TRBD1 (6 bases). In germline, CDR1 is MNHNS, CDR2 SASEGT. The CDR3 runs 17 residues.

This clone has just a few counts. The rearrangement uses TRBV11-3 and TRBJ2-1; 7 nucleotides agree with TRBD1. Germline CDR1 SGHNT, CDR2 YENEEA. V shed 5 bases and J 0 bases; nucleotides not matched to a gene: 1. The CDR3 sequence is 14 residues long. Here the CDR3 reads CASSRDSSYNEQFF. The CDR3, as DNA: TGTGCCAGCAGCCGGGACAGCTCCTACAATGAGCAGTTCTTC. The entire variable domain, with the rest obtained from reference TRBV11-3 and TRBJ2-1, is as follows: EAGVVQSPRYKIIEKKQPVAFWCNPISGHNTLYWYLQNLGQGPELLIRYENEEAVDDSQLPKDRFSAERLKGVDSTLKIQPAELGDSAVYLCASSRDSSYNEQFFGPGTRLTVL.

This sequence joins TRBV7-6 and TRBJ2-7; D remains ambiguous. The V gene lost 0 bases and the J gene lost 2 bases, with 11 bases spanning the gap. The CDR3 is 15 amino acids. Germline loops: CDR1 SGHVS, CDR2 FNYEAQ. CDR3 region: CASSLALLGPYEQYF. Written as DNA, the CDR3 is TGTGCCAGCAGCTTAGCGCTGCTAGGTCCCTACGAGCAGTACTTC.

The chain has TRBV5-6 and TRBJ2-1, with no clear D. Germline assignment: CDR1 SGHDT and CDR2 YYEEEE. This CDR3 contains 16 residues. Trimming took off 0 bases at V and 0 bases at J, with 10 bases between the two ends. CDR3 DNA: TGTGCCAGCAGCTTGGCACCCGTGAGCTCCTACAATGAGCAGTTCTTC. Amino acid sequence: CASSLAPVSSYNEQFF.

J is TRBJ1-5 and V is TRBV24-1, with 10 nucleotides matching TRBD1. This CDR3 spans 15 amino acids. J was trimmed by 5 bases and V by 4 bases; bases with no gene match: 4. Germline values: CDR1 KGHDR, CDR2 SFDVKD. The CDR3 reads CATSDPGTGDQPQHF. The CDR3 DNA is TGTGCCACCAGTGACCCTGGGACAGGGGATCAGCCCCAGCATTTT.

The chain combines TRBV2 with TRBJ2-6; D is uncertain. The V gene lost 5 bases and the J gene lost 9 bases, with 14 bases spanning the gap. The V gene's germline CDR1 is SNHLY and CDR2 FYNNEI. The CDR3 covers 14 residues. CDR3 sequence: CASSQPSRGNVLTF. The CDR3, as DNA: TGTGCCAGCAGTCAACCCTCCCGAGGCAACGTCCTGACTTTC.

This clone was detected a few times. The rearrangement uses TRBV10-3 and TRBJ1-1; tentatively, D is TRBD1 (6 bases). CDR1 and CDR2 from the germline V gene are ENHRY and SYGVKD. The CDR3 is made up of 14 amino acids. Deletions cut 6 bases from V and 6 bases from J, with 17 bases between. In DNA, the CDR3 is TGTGCCATCAGCGACTCGGGGGGGGGCGCTGAAGCTTTCTTT. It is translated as CAISDSGGGAEAFF.

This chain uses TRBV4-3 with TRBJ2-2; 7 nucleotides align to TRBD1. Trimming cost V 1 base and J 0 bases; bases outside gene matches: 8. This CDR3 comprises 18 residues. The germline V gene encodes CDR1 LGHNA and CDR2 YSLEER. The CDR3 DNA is TGCGCCAGCAGCCAAGTCCTGCACGGGACAGCGAACACCGGGGAGCTGTTTTTT. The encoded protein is CASSQVLHGTANTGELFF.

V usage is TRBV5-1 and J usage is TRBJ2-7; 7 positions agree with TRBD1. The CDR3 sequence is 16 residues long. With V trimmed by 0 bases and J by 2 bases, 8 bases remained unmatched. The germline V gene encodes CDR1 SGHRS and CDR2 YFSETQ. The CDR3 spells CASSLDPGQRTYEQYF. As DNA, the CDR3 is TGCGCCAGCAGCTTGGATCCGGGACAGAGGACCTACGAGCAGTACTTC.

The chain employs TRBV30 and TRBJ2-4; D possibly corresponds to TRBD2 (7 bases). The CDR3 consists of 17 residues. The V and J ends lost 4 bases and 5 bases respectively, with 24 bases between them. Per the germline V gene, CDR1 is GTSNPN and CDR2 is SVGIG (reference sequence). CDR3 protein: CAWKGKAGASMENIQYF. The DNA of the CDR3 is TGTGCCTGGAAAGGAAAGGCGGGGGCCTCAATGGAAAACATTCAGTACTTC.

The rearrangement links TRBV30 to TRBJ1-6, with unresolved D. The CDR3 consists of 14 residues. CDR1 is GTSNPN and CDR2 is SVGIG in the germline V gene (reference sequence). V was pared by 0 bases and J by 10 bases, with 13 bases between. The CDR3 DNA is TGTGCCTGGAGTGTTCCCTCGGGGAGGTCACCCCTCCACTTT. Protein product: CAWSVPSGRSPLHF.

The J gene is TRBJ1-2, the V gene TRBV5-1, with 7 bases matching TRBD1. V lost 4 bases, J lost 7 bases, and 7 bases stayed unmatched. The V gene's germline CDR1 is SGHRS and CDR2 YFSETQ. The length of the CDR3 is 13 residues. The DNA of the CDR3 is TGCGCCAGCAGCCCCAGACAGGGAGGTGGCTACACCTTC. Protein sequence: CASSPRQGGGYTF.

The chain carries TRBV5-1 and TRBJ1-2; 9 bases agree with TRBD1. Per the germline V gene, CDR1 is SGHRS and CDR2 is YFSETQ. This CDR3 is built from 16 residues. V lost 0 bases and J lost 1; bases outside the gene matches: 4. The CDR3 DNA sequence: TGCGCCAGCAGCTTGGCCCGGGACAGGGTTAACTATGGCTACACCTTC. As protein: CASSLARDRVNYGYTF.

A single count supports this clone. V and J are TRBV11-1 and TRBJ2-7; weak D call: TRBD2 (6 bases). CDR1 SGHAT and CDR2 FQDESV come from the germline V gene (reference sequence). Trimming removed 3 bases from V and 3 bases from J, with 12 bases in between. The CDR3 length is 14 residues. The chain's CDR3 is CASSFRDSDYEQYF. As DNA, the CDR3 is TGTGCCAGCAGCTTCCGGGACTCAGACTACGAGCAGTACTTC.

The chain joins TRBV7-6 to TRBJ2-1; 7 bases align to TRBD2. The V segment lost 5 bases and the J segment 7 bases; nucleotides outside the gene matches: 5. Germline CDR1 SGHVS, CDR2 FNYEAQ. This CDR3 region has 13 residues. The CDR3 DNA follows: TGTGCCAGCAGCCCTTGGGGGGGAAATGAGCAGTTCTTC. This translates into CASSPWGGNEQFF.

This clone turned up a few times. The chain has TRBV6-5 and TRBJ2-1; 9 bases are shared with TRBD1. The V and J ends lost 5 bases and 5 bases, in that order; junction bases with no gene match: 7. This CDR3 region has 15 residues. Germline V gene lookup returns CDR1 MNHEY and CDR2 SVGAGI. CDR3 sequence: CASSQQGAGNNEQFF. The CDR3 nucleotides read TGTGCCAGCAGTCAACAGGGGGCAGGTAACAATGAGCAGTTCTTC.